The rows below give T cell receptor beta chains drawn from one sample of a study of CD8 T cells in Susac syndrome. TCRdb processed the immunoSEQ multiplex PCR reads anew with MiXCR; each CDR3 protein has one entry. The sample shows about 110,000 distinct CDR3 sequences, 94% of them seen only once. Sequencing input: CD8+ T cells from PBMCs. The receptors come from a human donor with Susac syndrome. Each CDR3 is given with its conserved first and last residue. The order of the fields is J gene, V gene, D gene, clone size, CDR3 protein, CDR3 DNA. D genes are given only for firm matches. Size values are once, few and many counts, or a class for expanded clones, and some rows have none.

>TRBJ2-4|TRBV7-9|TRBD2|NA
CASSLKDSGAQNIQYF
TGTGCCAGCAGCTTAAAAGATAGCGGGGCCCAAAACATTCAGTACTTC
>TRBJ1-2|TRBV27|NA|NA
CASGPTVNYGYTF
TGTGCCAGCGGGCCTACAGTGAACTATGGCTACACCTTC
>TRBJ2-3|TRBV20-1|NA|NA
CSAYLGTQYF
TGCAGTGCTTACTTGGGTACGCAGTATTTT
>TRBJ2-7|TRBV20-1|NA|NA
CSASALGMTYEQYF
TGCAGTGCTAGCGCTCTGGGGATGACCTACGAGCAGTACTTC
>TRBJ2-5|TRBV15|NA|few
CATSRGQGGEKTQYF
TGTGCCACCAGCAGAGGACAGGGAGGAGAAAAGACCCAGTACTTC
>TRBJ1-2|TRBV5-1|TRBD1|NA
CASSLEHRGNYGYTF
TGCGCCAGCAGCTTGGAGCACAGGGGAAACTATGGCTACACCTTC
>TRBJ2-7|TRBV20-1|TRBD2|NA
CSAVAGDSYEQYF
TGCAGTGCAGTAGCGGGGGACTCCTACGAGCAGTACTTC
>TRBJ1-5|TRBV2|NA|NA
CASSDGTSNQPQHF
TGTGCCAGCAGCGACGGGACAAGCAATCAGCCCCAGCATTTT
>TRBJ2-5|TRBV6-1|TRBD1|NA
CASSEGQGVTETQYF
TGTGCCAGCAGTGAGGGACAGGGGGTCACGGAGACCCAGTACTTC
>TRBJ2-5|TRBV3-1|TRBD1|NA
CASSLWTGGNPLQETQYF
TGTGCCAGCAGCCTCTGGACAGGGGGCAACCCACTCCAAGAGACCCAGTACTTC
>TRBJ2-7|TRBV18|TRBD1|NA
CASSLWDRGPVAEQYF
TGTGCCAGCTCACTGTGGGACAGGGGACCCGTTGCCGAGCAGTACTTC
>TRBJ2-3|TRBV7-6|TRBD2|NA
CASSQGASGGATDTQYF
TGTGCCAGCAGCCAGGGGGCTAGCGGGGGGGCAACAGATACGCAGTATTTT
>TRBJ2-1|TRBV20-1|NA|NA
CSARDGMRREQFF
TGCAGTGCTAGAGATGGGATGCGAAGGGAGCAGTTCTTC
>TRBJ2-7|TRBV15|NA|NA
CATSFEGPPYEQYF
TGTGCCACCAGCTTTGAGGGCCCTCCCTACGAGCAGTACTTC
>TRBJ2-3|TRBV4-3|TRBD2|NA
CASSPGTSSNTDTQYF
TGCGCCAGCAGTCCTGGGACTAGTAGTAACACAGATACGCAGTATTTT
>TRBJ2-7|TRBV10-3|NA|NA
CAIRSPGRILYEQYF
TGTGCCATCAGATCCCCGGGACGGATCCTATACGAGCAGTACTTC
>TRBJ2-7|TRBV3-1|NA|NA
CASSTDYYEQYF
TGTGCCAGTTCGACTGACTATTACGAGCAGTACTTC
>TRBJ2-7|TRBV7-9|NA|NA
CASSINPGDEQYF
TGTGCCAGCAGCATCAACCCGGGGGACGAGCAGTACTTC
>TRBJ2-1|TRBV29-1|NA|NA
CSFSAGSYNEQFF
TGCAGCTTCTCCGCGGGCTCCTACAATGAGCAGTTCTTC
>TRBJ1-1|TRBV6-2/TRBV6-3|TRBD1|NA
CASRWTGPSEAFF
TGTGCCAGCCGCTGGACAGGCCCCTCTGAAGCTTTCTTT
>TRBJ2-1|TRBV14|NA|once
CASSQLASSYNEQFF
TGTGCCAGCAGCCAACTCGCCAGCTCCTACAATGAGCAGTTCTTC
>TRBJ2-7|TRBV5-1|TRBD2|NA
CASSKGLAGIYEQYF
TGCGCCAGCAGCAAGGGACTAGCGGGGATCTACGAGCAGTACTTC
>TRBJ1-5|TRBV20-1|NA|NA
CSARDQGAGGQPQHF
TGCAGTGCTAGAGATCAAGGGGCAGGAGGACAGCCCCAGCATTTT
>TRBJ2-7|TRBV12-3/TRBV12-4|TRBD2|NA
CASSGGYYEQYF
TGTGCCAGCTCGGGGGGGTATTACGAGCAGTACTTC
>TRBJ2-7|TRBV6-2/TRBV6-3|NA|NA
CASSYSVDTAGYEQYF
TGTGCCAGCAGTTACTCGGTCGACACCGCAGGTTACGAGCAGTACTTC
>TRBJ2-6|TRBV6-5|NA|few
CASSYSGANVLTF
TGTGCCAGCAGTTACTCTGGGGCCAACGTCCTGACTTTC
>TRBJ2-1|TRBV4-2|TRBD1|NA
CASSHDPQGDYNEQFF
TGTGCCAGCAGCCACGACCCTCAGGGGGACTACAATGAGCAGTTCTTC
>TRBJ1-2|TRBV7-9|NA|few
CASSLRDGYTF
TGTGCCAGCAGCTTACGGGATGGCTACACCTTC
>TRBJ2-3|TRBV6-1|NA|NA
CASSEADTQYF
TGTGCCAGCAGTGAGGCAGATACGCAGTATTTT
>TRBJ2-5|TRBV3-1|NA|NA
CASSQGQGLGETQYF
TGTGCCAGCAGCCAAGGTCAGGGATTAGGAGAGACCCAGTACTTC
>TRBJ1-2|TRBV4-3|TRBD1|NA
CASSQDQRTGFRYGYTF
TGCGCCAGCAGCCAAGATCAAAGGACAGGGTTCCGGTATGGCTACACCTTC
>TRBJ2-2|TRBV12-3/TRBV12-4|NA|NA
CASRSGGELFF
TGTGCCAGCAGGTCAGGCGGGGAGCTGTTTTTT
>TRBJ1-2|TRBV7-9|NA|NA
CASSLGEGNLGYTF
TGTGCCAGCAGCTTGGGAGAGGGGAATTTGGGCTACACCTTC
>TRBJ2-7|TRBV5-3|NA|NA
CARSFRGTGVHEQYF
TGTGCCAGAAGCTTCCGCGGGACGGGGGTCCACGAGCAGTACTTC
>TRBJ2-7|TRBV4-1|NA|NA
CASSLGDRNSYEQYF
TGCGCCAGCAGCCTCGGTGACAGGAATTCCTACGAGCAGTACTTC
>TRBJ1-6|TRBV9|NA|NA
CASSVSEGPRSLHF
TGTGCCAGCAGCGTAAGTGAAGGGCCACGGTCGCTCCACTTT
>TRBJ2-1|TRBV29-1|NA|once
CSVDHGLFEQFF
TGCAGCGTTGACCATGGACTCTTTGAGCAGTTCTTC
>TRBJ2-6|TRBV20-1|NA|NA
CSAPSGLPSGANVLTF
TGCAGTGCTCCCTCAGGCCTACCCTCTGGGGCCAACGTCCTGACTTTC
>TRBJ1-2|TRBV4-1|NA|NA
CASSQRGGGYTF
TGCGCCAGCAGCCAGAGGGGGGGTGGCTACACCTTC
>TRBJ1-4|TRBV3-1|TRBD1|NA
CASAGTGEGEKLFF
TGTGCCAGCGCCGGGACAGGGGAAGGGGAAAAACTGTTTTTT
>TRBJ2-3|TRBV27|NA|once
CASHQADTDTQYF
TGTGCCAGCCACCAGGCGGACACAGATACGCAGTATTTT
>TRBJ1-6|TRBV6-2/TRBV6-3|NA|NA
CASSYMGWNHLHF
TGTGCCAGCAGTTACATGGGGTGGAACCACCTCCACTTT
>TRBJ1-3|TRBV20-1|NA|NA
CSARPGQTSRPSGNTIYF
TGCAGTGCTAGGCCGGGACAAACCTCTAGGCCCTCTGGAAACACCATATATTTT
>TRBJ1-2|TRBV7-9|NA|NA
CASMRDLDGYTF
TGTGCCAGCATGAGGGATTTGGATGGCTACACCTTC
>TRBJ1-1|TRBV27|TRBD1|NA
CASSHGTGSEAFF
TGTGCCAGCAGTCACGGGACAGGGTCTGAAGCTTTCTTT
>TRBJ2-1|TRBV11-2|TRBD2|once
CASSLMGWGGMNEQFF
TGTGCCAGCAGCTTAATGGGGTGGGGGGGGATGAATGAGCAGTTCTTC
>TRBJ1-2|TRBV20-1|NA|NA
CSAPEGENYGYTF
TGCAGTGCTCCCGAGGGTGAAAACTATGGCTACACCTTC
>TRBJ2-3|TRBV6-2/TRBV6-3|NA|NA
CASRQGYADTQYF
TGTGCCAGCAGGCAGGGGTACGCAGATACGCAGTATTTT
>TRBJ2-5|TRBV3-1|NA|once
CASSRPGRQETQYF
TGTGCCAGCAGCCGACCGGGACGCCAAGAGACCCAGTACTTC
>TRBJ2-3|TRBV9|TRBD2|NA
CASSVAGGPDTQYF
TGTGCCAGCAGCGTAGCGGGGGGGCCGGATACGCAGTATTTT
>TRBJ2-7|TRBV20-1|NA|once
CSARGGLTYEQYF
TGCAGTGCTAGAGGTGGACTTACCTACGAGCAGTACTTC
>TRBJ1-1|TRBV27|TRBD1|NA
CASRPTGGTEAFF
TGTGCCAGCAGACCCACAGGGGGCACTGAAGCTTTCTTT